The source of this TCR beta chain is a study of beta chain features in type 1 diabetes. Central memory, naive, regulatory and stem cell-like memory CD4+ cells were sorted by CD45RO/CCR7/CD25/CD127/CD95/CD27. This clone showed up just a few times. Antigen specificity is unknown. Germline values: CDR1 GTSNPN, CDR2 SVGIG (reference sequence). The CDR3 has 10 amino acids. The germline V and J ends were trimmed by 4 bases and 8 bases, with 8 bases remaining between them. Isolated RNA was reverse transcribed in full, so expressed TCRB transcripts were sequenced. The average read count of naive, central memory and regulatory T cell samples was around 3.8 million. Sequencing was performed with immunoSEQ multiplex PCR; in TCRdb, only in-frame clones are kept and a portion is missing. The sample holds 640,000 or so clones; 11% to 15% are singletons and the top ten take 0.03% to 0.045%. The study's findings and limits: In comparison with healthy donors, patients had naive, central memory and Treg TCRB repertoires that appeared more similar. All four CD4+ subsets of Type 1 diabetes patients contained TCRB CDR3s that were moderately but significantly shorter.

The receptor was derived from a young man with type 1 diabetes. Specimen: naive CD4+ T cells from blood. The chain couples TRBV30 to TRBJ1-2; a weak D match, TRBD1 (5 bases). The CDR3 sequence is CAWKKGGYTF. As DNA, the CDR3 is TGTGCCTGGAAGAAGGGGGGCTACACCTTC. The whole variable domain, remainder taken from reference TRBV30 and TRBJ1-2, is SQTIHQWPATLVQPVGSPLSLECTVEGTSNPNLYWYRQAAGRGLQLLFYSVGIGQISSEVPQNLSASRPQDRQFILSSKKLLLSDSGFYLCAWKKGGYTFGSGTRLTVV.